The clone carrying this T cell receptor beta chain has a count of ten or more. The data stem from a study of T cells in Graves' hyperthyroidism and ophthalmopathy. Using RNA transcripts as the source, TCR beta CDR3 regions were amplified. TCR CDR3 regions were first amplified by RT-PCR with HTBI primers. TCRdb re-derived calls from the multiplex PCR reads in MiXCR, one entry per CDR3 protein. The sample gives about 560,000 distinct CDR3 sequences, 40% to 55% of which show up once; just over 8% is in the top ten. Germline assignment: CDR1 DFQATT and CDR2 SNEGSKA (reference sequence). CDR3 length: 14 residues. Deletions cut 5 bases from V and 6 bases from J, with 17 bases between.

This TCR was sampled from a woman younger than 35 with Graves' hyperthyroidism. Input material: peripheral blood or thyroid tissue (not recorded which). The gene calls are TRBV20-1 and TRBJ1-5; D is uncertain. In nucleotides, the CDR3 is TGCAGTGCTCTGCCGGGAGGAGGCGGTCAGCCCCAGCATTTT. This encodes CSALPGGGGQPQHF.